A single sample gave rise to the 26 T cell receptor beta chains below, sequenced in a study of control samples from healthy donors and cancer patients (dated by TCRdb to 2020 to 2021). Library preparation used the immunoSEQ multiplex PCR assay. The table comes from immuneACCESS by way of TCRdb, which keeps in-frame sequences with V and J called. Part of the clones is missing from these tables; in studies checked, under half for an unresolved V gene and the rest for unknown reasons. Within this sample are some 82,000 clones, with around 84% of them counted one time only. In total, the top ten clones hold approximately 10% of the sample. Sequenced material: PBMCs. The receptor source for this set is a man in his sixties with head and neck cancer.

This clone was seen only once. The chain combines TRBV27 with TRBJ2-7, with TRBD2 matching over 10 bases. CDR3 size: 16 residues. Germline V gene lookup returns CDR1 MNHEY and CDR2 SMNVEV (reference sequence). V was clipped by 7 bases and J by 2 bases; unmatched bases: 11. The CDR3 is CASTLSGRASPYEQYF. The CDR3, as DNA: TGTGCCAGCACCCTAAGCGGGAGGGCCTCCCCCTACGAGCAGTACTTC.

This clone has just one count. Here the CDR3 reads CASRGYRGNTIYF. As DNA, the CDR3 is TGTGCCAGCAGGGGTTATCGGGGAAACACCATATATTTT. The rearrangement links TRBV7-6 to TRBJ1-3; D gene ambiguous. V lost 6 bases, J lost 4 bases, and 10 bases lay in between. Germline V lookup: CDR1 SGHVS, CDR2 FNYEAQ. This CDR3 has 13 residues. Complete variable domain (other parts from reference TRBV7-6 and TRBJ1-3): GAGVSQSPRYKVTKRGQDVALRCDPISGHVSLYWYRQALGQGPEFLTYFNYEAQQDKSGLPNDRFSAERPEGSISTLTIQRTEQRDSAMYRCASRGYRGNTIYFGEGSWLTVV.

The chain uses TRBV30 and TRBJ2-7; 8 bases agree with TRBD1. With 1 base clipped from V and 1 base from J, the junction kept 18 bases outside the gene matches. The V gene's germline CDR1 is GTSNPN and CDR2 SVGIG (reference sequence). The CDR3 runs to 19 residues. The CDR3 spells CAWSAPRTGRRSLSYEQYF. The CDR3, as DNA: TGTGCCTGGAGTGCCCCTCGGACAGGGAGGAGGAGTCTATCCTACGAGCAGTACTTC.

The chain is built from TRBV6-5 and TRBJ1-4, with unresolved D. Trimming took off 6 bases at V and 0 bases at J, with 11 bases between the two ends. CDR3 size: 15 residues. Germline loops: CDR1 MNHEY, CDR2 SVGAGI. The CDR3 region is CASRSAGATNEKLFF. The CDR3 DNA reads as TGTGCCAGCAGATCCGCCGGAGCAACTAATGAAAAACTGTTTTTT.

The V gene is TRBV3-1 (or the pseudogene TRBV3-2), the J gene TRBJ1-4, with a possible D match to TRBD1 (5 bases). The CDR3 has 14 residues. Trimming removed 4 bases at V and 4 bases at J, with 10 bases between. In germline, CDR1 is LGHDT, CDR2 YNNKEL (reference sequence). For the CDR3, the DNA is TGTGCCAGCAGCCCCGGGACGCTTAATGAAAAACTGTTTTTT. Protein: CASSPGTLNEKLFF.

The genes are TRBV10-3 and TRBJ1-1; 9 bases fit TRBD1. The V segment lost 6 bases and the J segment 10 bases; nucleotides outside the gene matches: 9. The CDR3 length is 13 residues. Germline V gives CDR1 ENHRY, CDR2 SYGVKD. The CDR3 bases are TGTGCCATCAGCGGGACAGGGAGGTTAGGAGCTTTCTTT. It specifies CAISGTGRLGAFF.

The chain couples TRBV7-8 to TRBJ2-7; D may match TRBD1 or TRBD2 (7 bases each). This CDR3 comprises 16 residues. Germline loops: CDR1 SGHVS, CDR2 FQNEAQ. V was pared by 4 bases and J by 3 bases, with 19 bases between. CDR3 residues: CASSSRGLGTDYEQYF. The CDR3 region has the DNA TGTGCCAGCAGCTCCCGCGGACTAGGGACAGACTACGAGCAGTACTTC.

In this sample, this clone turned up a few times. The V call is TRBV2, the J call TRBJ2-3; D remains unclear. Looked up from germline, CDR1 is SNHLY and CDR2 is FYNNEI. The CDR3 length is 13 residues. V gave up 6 bases and J gave up 6 bases, with 13 bases separating them. DNA for the CDR3: TGTGCCAGCAGCCGCCCCTTGGAGGATACGCAGTATTTT. As protein: CASSRPLEDTQYF.

The rearrangement uses TRBV3-1 (or the pseudogene TRBV3-2) and TRBJ2-7; 10 bases are shared with TRBD1. This CDR3 has 15 residues. The J segment lost 6 bases and the V segment lost 2 bases, leaving 7 bases of the junction unmatched. The germline CDR1 and CDR2 sequences are LGHDT and YNNKEL (reference sequence). The CDR3 coding sequence is TGTGCCAGCAGCCAAAATGGAGGACAGGGGGGCGAGCAGTACTTC. Translating gives CASSQNGGQGGEQYF.

The gene calls are TRBV6-5 and TRBJ2-3; D uncertain. V gave up 4 bases and J gave up 5 bases, with 10 bases separating them. Germline V gene data show CDR1 as MNHEY and CDR2 as SVGAGI. CDR3 length equals 13 residues. CDR3 amino acids: CASSSLVRDTQYF. The CDR3, as DNA: TGTGCCAGCAGTTCCCTAGTCAGAGATACGCAGTATTTT.

This CDR3 reads CASSEGTSIYEQFF. CDR3 sequence (DNA): TGTGCCAGCAGTGAAGGGACTAGTATCTATGAGCAGTTCTTC. V gene TRBV6-1 combines with J gene TRBJ2-1, with 7 bases aligning to TRBD2. CDR1 is MNHNS, CDR2 SASEGT, per germline. The CDR3 contains 14 residues. V shed 1 base, J shed 8 bases, and the junction held 5 bases outside the gene matches.

This chain joins TRBV19 and TRBJ2-7, with 8 bases that match TRBD2. The CDR3 consists of 14 residues. Losses at the gene ends were 6 bases for V and 9 bases for J; bases not matched to a gene: 13. CDR1 is LNHDA and CDR2 is SQIVND in the germline V gene (reference sequence). The CDR3 here is CASSTSGGGRGQYF. CDR3 DNA: TGTGCCAGTAGCACCTCCGGGGGGGGCCGGGGGCAGTACTTC.

CDR3 sequence: CAISESSSNQPQHF. The CDR3 DNA reads TGTGCCATCAGTGAGAGCAGTAGCAATCAGCCCCAGCATTTT. The chain carries TRBV10-3 and TRBJ1-5, with D uncertain. The CDR3 has 14 amino acids. V lost 2 bases and J 0 bases, leaving 5 bases between the germline ends. In germline, CDR1 is ENHRY, CDR2 SYGVKD.

The V gene is TRBV18, the J gene TRBJ2-7, with TRBD2 identical over 7 bases. The CDR3 is 16 residues long. Per the germline V gene, CDR1 is KGHSH and CDR2 is LQKENI. V gave up 6 bases and J gave up 2 bases; unmatched junction bases: 13. The CDR3 coding sequence is TGTGCCAGCTCTCCGAATGGGCTAGCGGTCCCCTACGAGCAGTACTTC. It yields the protein CASSPNGLAVPYEQYF.

The rearrangement links TRBV18 to TRBJ2-3; D is ambiguous. V shed 0 bases and J shed 7 bases, with 14 bases lying between them. This CDR3 spans 15 amino acids. The germline CDR1 and CDR2 sequences are KGHSH and LQKENI. CDR3 nucleotide sequence: TGTGCCAGCTCACCACCTCTTATTACCGATTATACGCAGTATTTT. Translating it yields CASSPPLITDYTQYF.

V and J are TRBV2 and TRBJ2-5, with D tentatively TRBD2 (6 bases). V shed 6 bases and J shed 3 bases, with 20 bases lying between them. The germline gives CDR1 SNHLY, CDR2 FYNNEI. The CDR3 length is 16 residues. In nucleotides, the CDR3 is TGTGCCAGCAGCCCTGTTCAGGGACTCGCGAAAGAGACCCAGTACTTC. It translates to CASSPVQGLAKETQYF.

This clone was found once. This sequence joins TRBV2 and TRBJ2-3; 7 positions match TRBD2. Unmatched junction bases numbered 9, after V lost 8 bases and J lost 4 bases. This CDR3 spans 14 amino acids. In germline, CDR1 is SNHLY, CDR2 FYNNEI. CDR3 nucleotide sequence: TGTGCCAGCCTCCTTGGACTAGTGTCAGATACGCAGTATTTT. Translated, it gives CASLLGLVSDTQYF.

V gene TRBV5-1 combines with J gene TRBJ2-3, with 15 positions matching TRBD2. The CDR3 length is 19 residues. V was pared by 4 bases and J by 1 base, with 10 bases of the junction left unmatched. Germline loops: CDR1 SGHRS, CDR2 YFSETQ. The CDR3 nucleotides are TGCGCCAGCAGCCCAGGAAGGACTAGCGGGAGGGCCGGCACAGATACGCAGTATTTT. It encodes CASSPGRTSGRAGTDTQYF.

The chain carries TRBV28 and TRBJ1-2; 9 bases map to TRBD1. The CDR3 has 15 residues. Trimming cost V 2 bases and J 4 bases; bases outside gene matches: 5. Germline loops: CDR1 MDHEN, CDR2 SYDVKM. The CDR3 region has the DNA TGTGCCAGCAGTTTAATCCGGGACAGGGTCTATGGCTACACCTTC. Protein sequence: CASSLIRDRVYGYTF.

The genes are TRBV5-1 and TRBJ1-5, with a weak D call TRBD1 (5 bases). Per the germline V gene, CDR1 is SGHRS and CDR2 is YFSETQ. Between the trimmed V and J ends, which lost 0 bases and 4 bases, there was a span of 11 bases. The length of the CDR3 is 15 residues. CDR3 nucleotide sequence: TGCGCCAGCAGCTTGGGAGACGGGGGAAATCAGCCCCAGCATTTT. Its translation is CASSLGDGGNQPQHF.

The rearrangement links TRBV4-1 to TRBJ1-5, with D maybe TRBD1 (5 bases). Between the trimmed V and J ends, which lost 0 bases and 0 bases, there was a span of 15 bases. This CDR3 contains 18 residues. CDR1 and CDR2 (germline): MGHRA, YSYEKL. In DNA form, the CDR3 reads TGCGCCAGCAGCCAAGATTACGGAGGACACCGTAGCAATCAGCCCCAGCATTTT. This encodes CASSQDYGGHRSNQPQHF.

The chain combines TRBV5-1 with TRBJ2-5; possibly TRBD1 or TRBD2 for D (6 bases each). Germline V gene data show CDR1 as SGHRS and CDR2 as YFSETQ. This CDR3 is built from 16 residues. V lost 1 base and J 4 bases, leaving 17 bases between the germline ends. The CDR3 nucleotides read TGCGCCAGCAGCTTGACCCCCGGGGGCGCGGGAGAGACCCAGTACTTC. Its protein is CASSLTPGGAGETQYF. The whole variable domain, remainder taken from reference TRBV5-1 and TRBJ2-5, is KAGVTQTPRYLIKTRGQQVTLSCSPISGHRSVSWYQQTPGQGLQFLFEYFSETQRNKGNFPGRFSGRQFSNSRSEMNVSTLELGDSALYLCASSLTPGGAGETQYFGPGTRLLVL.

The chain employs TRBV28 and TRBJ2-3; tentative D call: TRBD2 (6 bases). CDR3 length equals 15 residues. Germline V gives CDR1 MDHEN, CDR2 SYDVKM. V lost 5 bases to trimming and J lost 1 base, with 13 bases between them. This chain's CDR3 is CASSPPGLRTDTQYF. The DNA for the CDR3 is TGTGCCAGCAGTCCTCCGGGACTCCGCACAGATACGCAGTATTTT.

The J gene is TRBJ2-3, the V gene TRBV6-5; D remains ambiguous. Germline lookup yields CDR1 MNHEY and CDR2 SVGAGI. This CDR3 region has 16 residues. V was trimmed by 0 bases and J by 0 bases, leaving 10 bases between them. In DNA, the CDR3 is TGTGCCAGCAGTTACTCCAATTCTTTCAGCACAGATACGCAGTATTTT. This translates into CASSYSNSFSTDTQYF.

This sequence joins TRBV19 and TRBJ2-7; D might be TRBD1 (6 bases). The germline gives CDR1 LNHDA, CDR2 SQIVND (reference sequence). The CDR3 runs 12 residues. The V end was cut by 10 bases, the J end by 2 bases, with 12 bases between. CDR3 DNA: TGTGCCACTCAGGGGTCCCCCTACGAGCAGTACTTC. Translating gives CATQGSPYEQYF. Full variable domain (remainder filled in from reference TRBV19 and TRBJ2-7): DGGITQSPKYLFRKEGQNVTLSCEQNLNHDAMYWYRQDPGQGLRLIYYSQIVNDFQKGDIAEGYSVSREKKESFPLTVTSAQKNPTAFYLCATQGSPYEQYFGPGTRLTVT.

This chain connects TRBV5-1 to TRBJ1-1; no definite D call. Germline assignment: CDR1 SGHRS and CDR2 YFSETQ. Trimming removed 9 bases from V and 1 base from J, with 10 bases in between. The CDR3 loop spans 12 amino acids. Written as DNA, the CDR3 is TGCGCCAAGACGGACGGGAACACTGAAGCTTTCTTT. Translation gives CAKTDGNTEAFF.